The present entry profiles one T cell receptor beta chain with its context. No antigen is known for it. This specimen comes from a study of T cell responses to AZD1222 COVID-19 vaccine. Broader study findings: Only a handful of AZD1222 recipients tested seropositive at baseline. Vaccine-related CD4 TCRs covered spike, predominating at 160-218 and 743-854. Increases in Spike-specific TCR breadth and depth were seen after two AZD1222 doses.

V shed 7 bases, J shed 7 bases, and the junction held 10 bases outside the gene matches. The CDR3 is made up of 14 amino acids. CDR1 and CDR2 from the germline V gene are MNHEY and SVGAGI. Data came from immunoSEQ multiplex PCR; TCRdb stores just in-frame clones and leaves some out. Seen here are 100,000 to 140,000 clones, about 85% observed once, and the top ten hold roughly 5%. The sample in question was peripheral blood, obtained 28 days after the second AZD1222 dose. The sequence was obtained from an adult who received the AZD1222 COVID-19 vaccine. The chain combines TRBV6-5 with TRBJ1-2; 9 bases fit TRBD1. This chain's CDR3 is CASTNPGQGRGYTF. As DNA, the CDR3 is TGTGCCAGCACAAACCCGGGACAGGGTCGTGGCTACACCTTC.